The rows below give T cell receptor beta chains drawn from one sample of a study of blood T cells in healthy people across ages. Each CDR3 protein is one row after TCRdb ran MiXCR on the 5' RACE reads. In the table there are 1.5 million to 2 million distinct CDR3 sequences, about 30% of which are singletons. The sequencing sample was made of blood. The receptors were sampled from a woman in her twenties or thirties in good health. CDR3s include the opening cysteine and the closing phenylalanine or tryptophan. The D gene is left open where the match is weak. Size values are once, few and many counts, or a class for expanded clones, and some rows have none.

d_call clone_size j_call v_call cdr3_aa cdr3_nt
- - TRBJ2-7 TRBV5-4 CASSFRTETYEQYF TGTGCCAGCAGCTTTAGGACAGAGACCTACGAGCAGTACTTC
- few TRBJ1-2 TRBV11-2 CASSLTRGIPGGRAAPNYGYTF TGTGCCAGCAGCTTAACCCGTGGGATACCCGGTGGCAGGGCGGCTCCTAACTATGGCTACACCTTC
- - TRBJ1-4 TRBV20-1 CSARGSEKRFF TGCAGTGCTAGGGGGAGTGAAAAACGGTTTTTT
- few TRBJ1-2 TRBV7-2 CASSLDQPGHSNYGYTF TGTGCCAGCAGCTTGGACCAACCGGGACACTCTAACTATGGCTACACCTTC
TRBD2 many TRBJ2-1 TRBV29-1 CSTRTSGFYNEQFF TGCAGCACTCGGACTAGCGGGTTCTACAATGAGCAGTTCTTC
TRBD2 many TRBJ2-1 TRBV28 CASSPGTSGNNEQFF TGTGCCAGCAGTCCGGGGACTAGCGGGAACAATGAGCAGTTCTTC
- few TRBJ2-1 TRBV20-1 CSARRGISGEQFF TGCAGTGCTAGACGGGGAATCTCGGGTGAGCAGTTCTTC
- once TRBJ1-1 TRBV6-5 CASSSQTGRNTEAFF TGTGCCAGCAGTTCCCAGACAGGCAGGAACACTGAAGCTTTCTTT
- few TRBJ1-1 TRBV11-2 CASSLGEGGAAFF TGTGCCAGCAGCTTAGGGGAGGGTGGGGCAGCTTTCTTT
TRBD2 few TRBJ2-5 TRBV10-1 CASSESASGINEQYF TGCGCCAGCAGTGAGTCTGCTAGCGGAATAAATGAGCAGTACTTC
- many TRBJ1-2 TRBV12-3/TRBV12-4 CASSFLGSGYTF TGTGCCAGCAGTTTTTTGGGGTCTGGCTACACCTTC
TRBD1 - TRBJ2-3 TRBV29-1 CSAERQGARGTQYF TGCAGCGCCGAACGTCAGGGGGCTAGAGGTACGCAGTATTTT
- - TRBJ1-4 TRBV20-1 CSLWGASEKLFF TGCAGCCTATGGGGGGCAAGTGAAAAACTGTTTTTT
- once TRBJ2-7 TRBV2 CTSSDRKYLSYEQYF TGTACCAGCAGTGACCGAAAATATCTTTCCTACGAGCAGTACTTC
- - TRBJ2-4 TRBV6-5 CASRPPLGNIQYF TGTGCCAGCAGGCCTCCGCTGGGGAACATTCAGTACTTC